This TCR beta chain is from a study of shared clonotypes between healthy human individuals (TCRdb year 2020). General notes on the study: The cohort included three men and a couple of women between 18 and 49 years of age. For each donor, CD4 naive and CD4 memory were each given three plates, CD8 naive was given two plates, and CD8 memory was given one plate. The study deeply sequenced blood TCR repertoires of about 5 healthy adults to estimate repertoire size and the extent of clonotype sharing between individuals. Libraries were prepared and TCR repertoires were sequenced by different laboratories using diverse techniques, in order to increase sequencing depth and limit assay-specific biases. Between about 0.9 and 10 billion PBMCs per donor were obtained by leukapheresis. What the study reported, not specific to this receptor: Only blood was sampled, and tissue TCR repertoires likely differ from those in blood. Even with the large sequencing depth, rarefaction of the sorted-subset datasets indicated that sequencing was incomplete. Naive subsets generally had larger estimated clonotype richness than memory subsets. Sharing across a handful of donors was observed for around 5% of naive CD4, 3.5% of naive CD8, over 2% of memory CD4, and roughly 0.4% of memory CD8 clonotypes. Compared with non-shared clonotypes, the clonotypes found in all four sorted-subset donors had higher generation probabilities. Based on pairwise subsampling, the degree of clonotype sharing among donors was expected to be affected by sequencing depth. Because the study included a small number of donors, the genetic and exposure-history diversity represented was limited.

Healthy HIV-negative adults with no recently reported acute infections or vaccinations were included as donors. All donors were Caucasian adults living in Nashville, Tennessee, USA. CD4+ T cells were enriched by magnetic negative selection, after which naive cells were positively selected on CD45RA and the negative fraction was taken as the memory subset. Blood was collected by leukapheresis, and PBMCs were isolated by Ficoll-Histopaque density gradient centrifugation and then cryopreserved in liquid nitrogen vapor phase. Purity and quantity of every magnetically sorted T cell population were checked by analytical flow cytometry. Genomic DNA was isolated from every sorted fraction and measured by UV absorbance on a Nanodrop 2000c. Using the deep immunoSEQ assay, TCR CDR3 regions were amplified from genomic DNA by multiplex PCR. Extracted genomic DNA from each cell subset was spread evenly across all wells of several immunoSEQ 96-well plates, with each plate serving as a replicate. Each replicate PCR for sorted subsets received 150 to 250 ng genomic DNA, equal to about 30,000 T cell genomes. Purified libraries were quantified with a Qubit 3.0 fluorometer, sized on a Bioanalyzer 2100, and re-quantified with the KAPA Library Quantification kit. A separate single-read 150-cycle Illumina NextSeq 550 flow cell was used to sequence each immunoSEQ 96-well plate. The original pipeline was this. Because the immunoSEQ output held only junctional sequences and lacked quality scores, the filtering could not match the filtering applied to full-length reads. To assign V/J genes and CDR3, sequences were annotated against IMGT germline references using PyIR, a Python wrapper for IgBLAST v1.9. Any read was removed if the V/J assignment was weak (E-value above 1e-6), the CDR3 was missing, or the read contained stop codons, out-of-frame junctions, or ambiguous translated residues. V3J clonotypes were defined as sequences sharing the same inferred V gene, J gene, and CDR3 amino acid sequence. To compute the percentage overlap between repertoires, the number of shared unique clonotypes was divided by the size of the smaller repertoire. Three approaches were used to assess repertoire richness: RTK rarefaction, the Chao1 estimator, and Recon v2.1 estimates of unobserved clonotypes. Generation probabilities were computed with OLGA for all TCRbeta clonotypes obtained by the gDNA method from a few donors. What TCRdb holds here is the immuneACCESS table cut down to in-frame rearrangements. Part of the clones is not present; checked against another copy, under half of the missing clones reflect an unresolved V gene, and the others are unexplained. The V and J calls and clone size are taken from that table; D and trimming were inferred from the DNA. Here the sample has around 750,000 clones; approximately 79% occur a single time. The ten largest clones take up about 1.8% of the sample.

As concerns this clone: It lacks a known antigen. Base qualities were left out, and no much larger clone turns up one base away.

The CDR3 numbers 16 residues from cysteine through phenylalanine. Only the CDR3 DNA stays, 48 bases, in frame from base 1. V was cut back by 2 bases and J by 5 bases, leaving a gap of 15 bases between them. Sequences MGHRA (CDR1) and YSYEKL (CDR2) are obtained from the germline V gene. The TCR originated in a woman in her thirties in good health. The sample comprised memory CD4+ T cells sorted from blood. Read against the paper, the sample's cell subset or site label means: CD45RA-negative fraction. The rearrangement joined TRBV4-1 to TRBJ1-4, with no confidently assigned D gene. For the CDR3, the sequence is CASSQNDPVLNEKLFF. In nucleotides, the sequence is TGCGCCAGCAGCCAAAACGATCCCGTATTAAATGAAAAACTGTTTTTT.